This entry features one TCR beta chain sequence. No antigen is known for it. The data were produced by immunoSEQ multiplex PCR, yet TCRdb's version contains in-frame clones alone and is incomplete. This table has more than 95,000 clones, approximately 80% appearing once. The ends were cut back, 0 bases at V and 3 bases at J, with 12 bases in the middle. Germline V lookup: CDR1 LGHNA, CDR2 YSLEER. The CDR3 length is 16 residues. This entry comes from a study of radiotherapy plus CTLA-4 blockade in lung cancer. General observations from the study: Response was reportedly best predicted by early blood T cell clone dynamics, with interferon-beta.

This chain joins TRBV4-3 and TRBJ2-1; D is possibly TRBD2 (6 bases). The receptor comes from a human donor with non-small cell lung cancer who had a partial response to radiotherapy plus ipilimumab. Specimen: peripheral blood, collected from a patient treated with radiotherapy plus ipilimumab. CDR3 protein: CASSQDLTSYYNEQFF. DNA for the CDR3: TGCGCCAGCAGCCAAGATCTTACTAGCTACTACAATGAGCAGTTCTTC.